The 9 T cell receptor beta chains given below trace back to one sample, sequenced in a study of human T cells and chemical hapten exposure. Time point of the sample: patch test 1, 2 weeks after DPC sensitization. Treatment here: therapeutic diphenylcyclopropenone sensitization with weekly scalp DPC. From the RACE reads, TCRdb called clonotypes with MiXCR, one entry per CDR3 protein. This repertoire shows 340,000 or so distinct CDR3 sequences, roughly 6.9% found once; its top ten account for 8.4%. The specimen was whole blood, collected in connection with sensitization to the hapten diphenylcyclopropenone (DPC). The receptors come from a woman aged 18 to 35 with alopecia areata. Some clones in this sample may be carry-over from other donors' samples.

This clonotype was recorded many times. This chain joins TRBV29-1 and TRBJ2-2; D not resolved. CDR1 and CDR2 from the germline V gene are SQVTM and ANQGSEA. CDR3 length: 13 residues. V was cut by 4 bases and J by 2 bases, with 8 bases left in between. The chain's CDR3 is CSVVQRNTGELFF. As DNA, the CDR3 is TGCAGCGTTGTCCAAAGAAACACCGGGGAGCTGTTTTTT.

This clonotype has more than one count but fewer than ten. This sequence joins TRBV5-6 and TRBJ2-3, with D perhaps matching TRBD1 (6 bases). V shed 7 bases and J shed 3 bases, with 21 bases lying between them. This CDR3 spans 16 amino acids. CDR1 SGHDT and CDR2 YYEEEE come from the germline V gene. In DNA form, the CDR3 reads TGTGCCAGCTCGGGGTCGTCAGGGGTACGTACAGATACGCAGTATTTT. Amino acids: CASSGSSGVRTDTQYF.

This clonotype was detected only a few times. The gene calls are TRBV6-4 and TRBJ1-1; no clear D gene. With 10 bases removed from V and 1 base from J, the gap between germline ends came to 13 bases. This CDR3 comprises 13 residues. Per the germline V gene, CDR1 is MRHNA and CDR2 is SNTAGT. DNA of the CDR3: TGTGCCACCCTTGGACTGGGGAACACTGAAGCTTTCTTT. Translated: CATLGLGNTEAFF.

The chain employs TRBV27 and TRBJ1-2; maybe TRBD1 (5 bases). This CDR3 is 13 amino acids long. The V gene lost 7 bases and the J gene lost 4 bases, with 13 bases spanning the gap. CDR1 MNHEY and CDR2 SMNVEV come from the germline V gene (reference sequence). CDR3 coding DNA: TGTGCCAGCAAGCCAGGGCGGACCTATGGCTACACCTTC. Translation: CASKPGRTYGYTF.

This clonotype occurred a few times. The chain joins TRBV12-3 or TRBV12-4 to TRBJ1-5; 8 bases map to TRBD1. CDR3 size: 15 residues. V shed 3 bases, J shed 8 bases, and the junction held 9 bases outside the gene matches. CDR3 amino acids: CASSFISGGREPQHF. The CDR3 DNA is TGTGCCAGCAGTTTTATATCAGGGGGCAGGGAGCCCCAGCATTTT.

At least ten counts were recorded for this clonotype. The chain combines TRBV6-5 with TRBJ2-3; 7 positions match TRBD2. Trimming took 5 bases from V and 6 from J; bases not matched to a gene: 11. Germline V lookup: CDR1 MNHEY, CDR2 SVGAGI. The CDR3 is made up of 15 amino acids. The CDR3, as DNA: TGTGCCAGCAGTCCCAGACTAGCTTCATCGGATACGCAGTATTTT. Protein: CASSPRLASSDTQYF.

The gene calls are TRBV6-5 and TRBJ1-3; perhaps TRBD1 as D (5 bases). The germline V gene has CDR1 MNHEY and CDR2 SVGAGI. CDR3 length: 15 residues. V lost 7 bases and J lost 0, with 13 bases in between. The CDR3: CASTRGGSSGNTIYF. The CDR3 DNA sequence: TGTGCCAGCACCCGGGGGGGGTCCTCTGGAAACACCATATATTTT.

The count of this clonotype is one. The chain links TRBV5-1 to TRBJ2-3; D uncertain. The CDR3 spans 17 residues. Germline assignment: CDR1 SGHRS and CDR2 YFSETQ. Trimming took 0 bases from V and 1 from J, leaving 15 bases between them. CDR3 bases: TGCGCCAGCAGCTTGGCCGCGACGGTGGCCCGCACAGATACGCAGTATTTT. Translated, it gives CASSLAATVARTDTQYF.

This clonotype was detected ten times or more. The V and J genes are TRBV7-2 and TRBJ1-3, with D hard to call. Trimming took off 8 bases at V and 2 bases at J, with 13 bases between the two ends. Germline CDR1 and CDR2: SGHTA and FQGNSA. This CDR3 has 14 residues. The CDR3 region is CASFNEYTGNTIYF. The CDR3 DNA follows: TGTGCCAGCTTCAACGAGTACACTGGAAACACCATATATTTT.